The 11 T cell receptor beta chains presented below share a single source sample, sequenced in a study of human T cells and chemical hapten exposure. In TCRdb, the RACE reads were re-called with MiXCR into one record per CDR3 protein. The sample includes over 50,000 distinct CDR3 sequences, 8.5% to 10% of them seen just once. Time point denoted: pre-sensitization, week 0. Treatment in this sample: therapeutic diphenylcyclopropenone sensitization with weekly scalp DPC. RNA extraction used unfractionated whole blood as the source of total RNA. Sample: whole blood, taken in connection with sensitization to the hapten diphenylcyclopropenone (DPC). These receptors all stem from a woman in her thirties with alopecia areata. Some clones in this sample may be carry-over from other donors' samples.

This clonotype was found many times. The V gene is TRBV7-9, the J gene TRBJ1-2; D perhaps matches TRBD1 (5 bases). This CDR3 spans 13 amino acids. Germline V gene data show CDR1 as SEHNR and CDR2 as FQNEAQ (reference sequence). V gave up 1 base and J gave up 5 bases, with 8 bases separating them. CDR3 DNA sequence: TGTGCCAGCAGCTTAGAGACAGCTTATGGCTACACCTTC. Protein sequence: CASSLETAYGYTF.

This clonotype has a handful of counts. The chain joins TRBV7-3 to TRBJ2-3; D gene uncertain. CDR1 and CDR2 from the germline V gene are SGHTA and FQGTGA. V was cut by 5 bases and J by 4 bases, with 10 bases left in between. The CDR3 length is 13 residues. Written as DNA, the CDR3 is TGTGCCAGCAGCCCCGAACTCTCAGATACGCAGTATTTT. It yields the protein CASSPELSDTQYF.

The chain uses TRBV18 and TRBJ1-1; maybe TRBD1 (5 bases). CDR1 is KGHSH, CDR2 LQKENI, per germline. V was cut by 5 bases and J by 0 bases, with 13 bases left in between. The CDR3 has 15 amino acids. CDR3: CASSGTRSMNTEAFF. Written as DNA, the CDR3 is TGTGCCAGCTCAGGGACGAGAAGCATGAACACTGAAGCTTTCTTT.

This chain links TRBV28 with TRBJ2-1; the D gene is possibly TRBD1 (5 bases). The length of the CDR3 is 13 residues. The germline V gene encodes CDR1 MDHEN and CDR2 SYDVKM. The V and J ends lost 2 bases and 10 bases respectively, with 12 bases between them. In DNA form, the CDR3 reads TGTGCCAGCAGTTTAGAGTGGCCAGGGGAGCAGTTCTTC. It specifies CASSLEWPGEQFF.

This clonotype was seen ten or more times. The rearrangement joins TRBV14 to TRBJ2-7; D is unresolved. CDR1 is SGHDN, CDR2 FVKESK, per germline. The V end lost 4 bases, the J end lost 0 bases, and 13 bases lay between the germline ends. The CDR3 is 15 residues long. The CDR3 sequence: CASSLARDSSYEQYF. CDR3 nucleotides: TGTGCCAGCAGCCTAGCTCGCGATAGCTCCTACGAGCAGTACTTC.

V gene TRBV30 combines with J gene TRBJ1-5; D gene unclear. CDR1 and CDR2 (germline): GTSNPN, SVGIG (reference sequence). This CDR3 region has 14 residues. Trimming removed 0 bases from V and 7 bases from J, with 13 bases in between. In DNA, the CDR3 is TGTGCCTGGAGTGTATCAAATCTGGACCAGCCCCAGCATTTT. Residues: CAWSVSNLDQPQHF.

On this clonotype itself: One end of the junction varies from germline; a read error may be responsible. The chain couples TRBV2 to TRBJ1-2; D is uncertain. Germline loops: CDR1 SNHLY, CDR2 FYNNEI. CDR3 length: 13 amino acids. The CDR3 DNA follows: TGTGCCAGCAGTGACAGCAGGAACTATGGCGACACCTTC. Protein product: CASSDSRNYGDTF.

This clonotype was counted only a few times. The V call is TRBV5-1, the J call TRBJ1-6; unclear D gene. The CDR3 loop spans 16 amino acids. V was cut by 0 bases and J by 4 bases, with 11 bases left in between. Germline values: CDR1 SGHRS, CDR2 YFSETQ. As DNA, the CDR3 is TGCGCCAGCAGCTTGGGTGCGACCACTTATAATTCACCCCTCCACTTT. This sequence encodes CASSLGATTYNSPLHF.

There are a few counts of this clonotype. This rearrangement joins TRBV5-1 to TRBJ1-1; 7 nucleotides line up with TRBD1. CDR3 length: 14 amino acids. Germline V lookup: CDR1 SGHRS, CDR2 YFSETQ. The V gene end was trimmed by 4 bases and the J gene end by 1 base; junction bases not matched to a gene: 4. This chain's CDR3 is CASSPWDRNTEAFF. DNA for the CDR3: TGCGCCAGCAGCCCCTGGGACAGGAACACTGAAGCTTTCTTT.

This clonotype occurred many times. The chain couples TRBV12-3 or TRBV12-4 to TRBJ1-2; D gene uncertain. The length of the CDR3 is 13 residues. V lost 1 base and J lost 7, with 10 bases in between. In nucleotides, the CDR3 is TGTGCCAGCAGTTTAGGGAAAGGTTCTGGCTACACCTTC. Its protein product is CASSLGKGSGYTF.

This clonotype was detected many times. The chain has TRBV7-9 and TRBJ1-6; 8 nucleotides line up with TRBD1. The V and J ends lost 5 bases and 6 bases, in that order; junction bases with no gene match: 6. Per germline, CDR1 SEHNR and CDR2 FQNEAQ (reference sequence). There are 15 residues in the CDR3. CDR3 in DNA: TGTGCCAGCAGCGGAACGGACAGGGCTAATTCACCCCTCCACTTT. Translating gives CASSGTDRANSPLHF.